This section outlines one TCR beta chain sequence together with its context. The antigen remains undetermined. The data were obtained in a study of T-cell memory formation after mild COVID-19. Study background: Each donor largely had its own TCR clusters. Study-level results: A second wave expanding day 15 to 37 was CD4+-biased; contracting clones were balanced. Clones that contracted clustered mainly in CM and EM if CD4+ and in EMRA if CD8+.

Employing constant-segment primers, 5'RACE generated TCR alpha and TCR beta cDNA libraries bearing sample barcodes and UMIs. TCRdb re-analysed the 5' RACE reads in MiXCR, keeping a single row per CDR3 protein. The repertoire holds 150,000 to 200,000 distinct CDR3 sequences, with roughly 30% as singletons. Germline V CDR1 and CDR2: SGHVS, FNYEAQ. The CDR3 length is 18 residues. Trimming left V 1 base short and J 0 bases short, with 18 bases between. The chain joins TRBV7-6 to TRBJ1-2; no definite D call. The TCR was taken from an adult woman who had mild COVID-19 (a few samples of this study predate the infection). Cell type and time point are not known. The source material was PBMCs or a T cell subset sorted from them (not recorded which). CDR3 region: CASSLEASHRRSNYGYTF. Here the CDR3 DNA reads TGTGCCAGCAGCTTAGAGGCTTCACACCGGCGGTCTAACTATGGCTACACCTTC.